This record looks at one T cell receptor beta chain sequence and its context. Its target is not known. The data originate from a study of cytomegalovirus exposure and HLA in healthy donors. Study-wide findings and caveats: The presence/absence work took it that sequencing depth was about the same across donors. Previously analyzed data showed that most TCR beta V segments were productive at a frequency of about 87% or about 30%. A link between a missense DCLRE1C variant and TCR beta V- and J-gene trimming emerged from a later analysis.

Participants comprised healthy donors of bone marrow. CDR3 size: 14 residues. With 0 bases clipped from V and 7 bases from J, the junction kept 3 bases outside the gene matches. Germline CDR1 is SGHTA and CDR2 is FQGTGA. It was with 60 Vbeta and 13 Jbeta primers that the PCR ran. The table came from immunoSEQ multiplex PCR; TCRdb's copy has only in-frame clones and leaves some out. The top ten hold 19% of the sample, which has roughly 100,000 clones, approximately 79% seen once. The clonotype was recovered from a woman aged 60 to 75 in good health and CMV-seropositive. This chain connects TRBV7-3 to TRBJ2-7, with TRBD2 matching 10 bases. The sequenced material came from PBMCs. In nucleotides, the CDR3 is TGTGCCAGCAGCTTAACAAGCGGGGGGGGAGAGCAGTACTTC. It is translated as CASSLTSGGGEQYF.